A selection of T cell receptor beta chains follows, all from one sample in a study of CD8+ T cells in alopecia areata. TCRdb's table, derived via immunoSEQ multiplex PCR, lists solely in-frame clones and lacks some. Of around 190,000 clones listed, approximately 60% are singletons. Here the sequenced sample was CD4+ T cells sorted from blood, taken at week 4, from a patient treated with tofacitinib. Receptor source: a human donor with alopecia areata. The CDR3 runs from the conserved cysteine through the conserved F or W. D genes are given only for firm matches. Rows may omit the clone size; those that give it use once, few, many or a size class.

v_gene	abundance	d_gene	j_gene	CDR3nt	CDR3aa
TRBV9	NA	NA	TRBJ1-5	TGTGCCAGCAGCCCGACCCCGGACGGGTCCAATCAGCCCCAGCATTTT	CASSPTPDGSNQPQHF
TRBV30	NA	NA	TRBJ1-5	TGTGCCTGGAGTGTACAACACCTTAGCAATCAGCCCCAGCATTTT	CAWSVQHLSNQPQHF
TRBV18	once	NA	TRBJ1-2	TGTGCCAGCTCACCGCCTAAGACCGGGGGGCTCTATGGCTACACCTTC	CASSPPKTGGLYGYTF
TRBV10-3	many	NA	TRBJ1-4	TGTGCCATCAGTCCCCAGAACCAGAGGGAAAAACTGTTTTTT	CAISPQNQREKLFF
TRBV4-2	few	NA	TRBJ2-2	TGTGCCAGCAGCCAAGTTCGGGGTACGAACACCGGGGAGCTGTTTTTT	CASSQVRGTNTGELFF
TRBV27	NA	NA	TRBJ1-3	TGTGCCAGCAGTTTATCGAAAGGGCGGGAAGGAAACACCATATATTTT	CASSLSKGREGNTIYF
TRBV20-1	NA	NA	TRBJ1-1	TGCAGTGCTAGAGGTAACACTGAAGCTTTCTTT	CSARGNTEAFF
TRBV10-3	NA	NA	TRBJ1-1	TGTGCCATCAGTGGTCGGGGGGCGCGGAGCACTGAAGCTTTCTTT	CAISGRGARSTEAFF
TRBV4-3	NA	NA	TRBJ2-7	TGCGCCAGCAGCCAAGAACGAACTAGACTCTACGAGCAGTACTTC	CASSQERTRLYEQYF
TRBV29-1	NA	TRBD1	TRBJ2-1	TGCAGCGTTGACGGCGGGACAGGGGACAATGAGCAGTTCTTC	CSVDGGTGDNEQFF
TRBV7-9	NA	NA	TRBJ2-4	TGTGCCAGCAGCCCCTCGGAAGCCAAAAACATTCAGTACTTC	CASSPSEAKNIQYF
TRBV5-1	NA	TRBD2	TRBJ2-1	TGCGCCAGCAGCTCAAAGACTAGCGTTTCGTACAATGAGCAGTTCTTC	CASSSKTSVSYNEQFF
TRBV10-3	NA	NA	TRBJ2-1	TGTGCCATCAGTGATAGCGTTAATGAGCAGTTCTTC	CAISDSVNEQFF
TRBV29-1	NA	NA	TRBJ1-2	TGCAGCGTGGAGGAGGATGGCTACACCTTC	CSVEEDGYTF
TRBV29-1	NA	NA	TRBJ2-7	TGCAGCGTTCAACAAGTTCAGGGTCTCTACGAGCAGTACTTC	CSVQQVQGLYEQYF
TRBV30	once	TRBD2	TRBJ2-7	TGTGCCTGGAAGACTAGCGGGTTCGCCAAGCAGTACTTC	CAWKTSGFAKQYF
TRBV29-1	few	TRBD1	TRBJ2-5	TGCAGCGTTGAACCTGACAGGGGAGAGACCCAGTACTTC	CSVEPDRGETQYF
TRBV30	few	NA	TRBJ2-1	TGTGCCTGGAGTGACTACAATGAGCAGTTCTTC	CAWSDYNEQFF
TRBV5-1	few	NA	TRBJ2-7	TGCGCCAGCAACCAGGGGGGTGGATCCTACGAGCAGTACTTC	CASNQGGGSYEQYF
TRBV19	few	NA	TRBJ2-3	TGTGCCAGGAGGAAGCGGACTACAGATACGCAGTATTTT	CARRKRTTDTQYF
TRBV4-2	few	NA	TRBJ2-7	TGTGCCAGCAGCCAAGATACAGAGGGAGGAAGGGAGCAGTACTTC	CASSQDTEGGREQYF
TRBV11-2	few	NA	TRBJ2-1	TGTGCCAGCAGCCACCGACCCTGGGACTCCTACAATGAGCAGTTCTTC	CASSHRPWDSYNEQFF
TRBV30	NA	TRBD1	TRBJ1-5	TGTGCCTGGAGTAGAGGGACAGGGGATCAGCCCCAGCATTTT	CAWSRGTGDQPQHF
TRBV4-3	NA	NA	TRBJ2-1	TGCGCCAGCAGCCAAGAAGTTAGGGCGGGGCAGTTCTTC	CASSQEVRAGQFF
TRBV29-1	NA	NA	TRBJ2-4	TGCAGCGGTGCGGGACTAGCCAAAAACATTCAGTACTTC	CSGAGLAKNIQYF
TRBV29-1	NA	TRBD2	TRBJ2-3	TGCAGCGTTGAAGGACCGGGACTAGTCAATCCCAGGACGCAGTATTTT	CSVEGPGLVNPRTQYF
TRBV4-3	NA	TRBD1	TRBJ1-2	TGCGCCAGCAGCCAAGATCTGACAGGGGCGTTTAACTATGGCTACACCTTC	CASSQDLTGAFNYGYTF
TRBV29-1	few	TRBD1	TRBJ2-3	TGCAGCTCTCCGGGACAGAGCACAGATACGCAGTATTTT	CSSPGQSTDTQYF
TRBV28	few	TRBD2	TRBJ2-5	TGTGCCAGCAGCCCCACGACGGGACTAGCGGGAGGGGAGACCCAGTACTTC	CASSPTTGLAGGETQYF
TRBV19	NA	TRBD1	TRBJ1-5	TGTGCCAGTAGTGGGGACAGTGGACAGCCCCAGCATTTT	CASSGDSGQPQHF
TRBV28	few	NA	TRBJ2-7	TGTGCCAGCAGCTTCCCCGTGGGGATACATACCTACGAGCAGTACTTC	CASSFPVGIHTYEQYF
TRBV2	few	TRBD1	TRBJ2-4	TGTGCCAGCAGTGAAGCGGGACAGACCCGCACGGACATTCAGTACTTC	CASSEAGQTRTDIQYF
TRBV5-1	NA	NA	TRBJ2-1	TGCGCCAGCAGCTTGGCCACAGAGCATGAGCAGTTCTTC	CASSLATEHEQFF
TRBV7-6	NA	NA	TRBJ2-7	TGTGCCAGCAGCCGTCCCCCGGGGGACGAGCAGTACTTC	CASSRPPGDEQYF
TRBV29-1	NA	TRBD2	TRBJ2-3	TGCAGCGTCGGGGGATTTAGCGGGAGGGCCACAGATACGCAGTATTTT	CSVGGFSGRATDTQYF
TRBV2	NA	TRBD1	TRBJ2-1	TGTGCCAGCAGTGGGGACAGGACCTACAATGAGCAGTTCTTC	CASSGDRTYNEQFF
TRBV5-1	once	NA	TRBJ2-2	TGCGCCAGCAGCCCGGTTGGGGCGAACACCGGGGAGCTGTTTTTT	CASSPVGANTGELFF
TRBV23-1	NA	NA	TRBJ2-5	TGCGCCAGCAGTCGGCACAGCCAAGAGACCCAGTACTTC	CASSRHSQETQYF
TRBV5-1	NA	NA	TRBJ1-5	TGCGCCAGCAGCTTGGGGGGACGTATTAGCCATCAGCCCCAGCATTTT	CASSLGGRISHQPQHF